The 8 T cell receptor beta chains below were found in one sample sequenced in a study of regulatory T cells in long-lasting Graves disease. Time point: newly diagnosed GD, antithyroid drugs for less than 3 months. Construction of the TCR library relied on RNA isolated from PBMCs. Library construction for TCR beta used iRepertoire HTBI primers and Arm-PCR of CDR3 regions. MiXCR was run by TCRdb on the multiplex PCR reads, yielding one entry per CDR3 protein. Of 620,000 or so distinct CDR3 sequences listed, approximately 15% are singletons. The same data also went into a second study, on T cells in Graves' hyperthyroidism and ophthalmopathy.

The sample in question was peripheral blood mononuclear cells (PBMCs), obtained at new diagnosis, from a patient treated with antithyroid drugs. The source is a woman aged 30 to 39 with Graves disease.

To note about this clonotype: Mismatch with germline at one junction end may stem from a read error. This rearrangement joins TRBV20-1 to TRBJ2-1; the match to TRBD2 covers 16 bases. This CDR3 is built from 17 residues. CDR1 and CDR2 (germline): DFQATT, SNEGSKA (reference sequence). For the CDR3, the DNA is TGCAGTGCTCTCGTGGGACTAGCGGGAGGGCCGGCCAATGGGCAGTTCTTC. Protein sequence: CSALVGLAGGPANGQFF.

This clonotype was counted only a few times. The CDR3 coding sequence is TGTGCCTCCGGGACCTCCTACGAGCAGTACTTC. Protein product: CASGTSYEQYF. The chain uses TRBV9 and TRBJ2-7; D might be TRBD1 or TRBD2, each matching 5 bases. CDR1 SGDLS and CDR2 YYNGEE come from the germline V gene. The CDR3 sequence is 11 residues long. Trimming pared 10 bases from V and 0 bases from J, leaving 8 bases between.

This clonotype was observed a few times. This chain links TRBV19 with TRBJ1-4; 12 bases agree with TRBD1. Per the germline V gene, CDR1 is LNHDA and CDR2 is SQIVND (reference sequence). The CDR3 consists of 15 residues. J gave up 14 bases and V 5 bases, and 12 bases lay outside the gene matches. CDR3 sequence (DNA): TGTGCCAGTAGTTCCCTCCCGGGACAGGGGGCCTTTCTGTTTTTT. As protein: CASSSLPGQGAFLFF. Together with reference TRBV19 and TRBJ1-4, the CDR3 gives the full variable domain: DGGITQSPKYLFRKEGQNVTLSCEQNLNHDAMYWYRQDPGQGLRLIYYSQIVNDFQKGDIAEGYSVSREKKESFPLTVTSAQKNPTAFYLCASSSLPGQGAFLFFGSGTQLSVL.

The V and J genes are TRBV7-9 and TRBJ1-1; 8 bases fit TRBD1. CDR3 length: 17 amino acids. After removal of 1 base from V and 1 base from J, the junction contained 8 bases not matched to a gene. CDR1 is SEHNR and CDR2 is FQNEAQ in the germline V gene (reference sequence). The CDR3 region is CASSLGGQGWRNTEAFF. DNA for the CDR3: TGTGCCAGCAGCTTAGGTGGACAGGGCTGGAGGAACACTGAAGCTTTCTTT.

Regarding this clonotype: A clone one base away is much larger, so this may be a read error. The chain combines TRBV6-1 with TRBJ2-5; tentative D call: TRBD1 (7 bases). Germline-derived CDR1 and CDR2 are MNHNS and SASEGT. The CDR3 consists of 19 residues. CDR3 amino acids: CASSELGQEVARRGETKYF. In DNA form, the CDR3 reads TGTGCCAGCAGTGAGTTAGGACAGGAGGTAGCTCGGCGGGGAGAGACCAAGTACTTC.

This clonotype was picked up many times. The chain has TRBV24-1 and TRBJ2-1; 8 nucleotides match TRBD2. Germline-derived CDR1 and CDR2 are KGHDR and SFDVKD. This CDR3 region has 15 residues. V was pared by 5 bases and J by 7 bases, with 9 bases of the junction left unmatched. The CDR3 sequence: CATSVKAGANNEQFF. The CDR3 region has the DNA TGTGCCACCAGTGTTAAAGCGGGAGCCAATAATGAGCAGTTCTTC.

The V and J genes are TRBV27 and TRBJ1-4, with 8 bases matching TRBD1. The CDR3 is 15 amino acids. CDR1 is MNHEY, CDR2 SMNVEV, per germline (reference sequence). V shed 1 base, J shed 7 bases, and the junction held 5 bases outside the gene matches. CDR3 DNA sequence: TGTGCCAGCAGTTTATTATCAGGGGGCGGTGAAAAACTGTTTTTT. As protein: CASSLLSGGGEKLFF.

This clonotype was counted at least ten times. The chain carries TRBV6-1 and TRBJ1-1; 8 bases are shared with TRBD1. CDR1 MNHNS and CDR2 SASEGT come from the germline V gene. This CDR3 has 13 residues. The junction had 5 bases not matched to a gene; V was cut back by 9 bases and J by 2 bases. This CDR3 is CASHQGANTEAFF. The CDR3, as DNA: TGTGCCAGTCACCAGGGGGCTAACACTGAAGCTTTCTTT.